What follows describes a single TCR beta chain. This sample is part of a study of OX40 agonist ivuxolimab in advanced cancers. About the research overall: Males comprised 82.7% of the group, whose mean age was approximately 60 years (range 23 to 79).

The CDR3 sequence is 15 residues long. Germline CDR1 reads SNHLY; CDR2 reads FYNNEI. Trimming took off 3 bases at V and 8 bases at J, with 16 bases between the two ends. Drawing of blood for sampling happened at baseline, at cycle 4 day 1, and at cycle 7 day 1. Assay used: immunoSEQ multiplex PCR; TCRdb lists only in-frame clones, some missing. The sample lists under 65,000 clones; 85% were seen once. The genes are TRBV2 and TRBJ1-4, with D hard to call. This TCR was recovered from an adult with an advanced solid tumor such as melanoma, head and neck, liver or kidney cancer. The source material was CD4+ or CD8+ T cells sorted from blood, sampled in a trial of the OX40 agonist ivuxolimab. The CDR3 here is CASSDFSGPGEKLFF. In nucleotides, the CDR3 is TGTGCCAGCAGTGACTTTTCTGGGCCTGGCGAAAAACTGTTTTTT.